This T cell receptor beta chain comes out of a study of response to subunit inactivated influenza vaccine (dated by TCRdb to the late 2010s). Turning to the overall study: The study used deep quantitative T cell receptor repertoire profiling to track responses to a trivalent subunit inactivated influenza vaccine.

The paper's findings and limits, for the study overall: The authors suggested that each seasonal influenza vaccination may recruit only a limited number of new T cells.

Receptor libraries were prepared by RT-PCR. The sequencer was an Illumina HiSeq 2500. The public sequencing data were trimmed at Q25 with fastp and processed into clonotypes with MiXCR by TCRdb, which kept only in-frame beta chains. Rows with one shared CDR3 protein collapse into an entry with the most common genes and DNA. This sample has more than 400,000 distinct CDR3 sequences in its table, and roughly 7.9% of those were observed once. The ten largest clones add up to less than 15% of the sample. In the case of this clonotype: Which antigen it targets is not known. No much larger clone is present one base from it, and per-base qualities are unavailable.

V lost 6 bases and J lost 0 bases; the stretch between them is 12 bases long. CDR1 is given as MNHNS and CDR2 as SASEGT, both from the germline V gene. Spanning cysteine to phenylalanine, the CDR3 consists of 14 amino acids. Only the CDR3 region is kept as DNA, spanning 42 bases read in frame from base 1. This TCR came from a man aged 45 to 75 who received an inactivated influenza vaccine. Donor details come from another sample of the same person, matched by shared clones. The chain employs TRBV6-1 and TRBJ2-7; no D gene call is confident. Here the sequenced sample was PBMCs from blood, taken roughly 24 months after vaccination. The encoded CDR3 is CASRSFESSYEQYF. The bases read TGTGCCAGCAGGTCGTTCGAGAGCTCCTACGAGCAGTACTTC.